Only a few counts were recorded for the clone carrying this T cell receptor (beta chain). TCRdb reanalysed the RACE reads using MiXCR and keeps one entry per CDR3 protein. The table lists about 250,000 distinct CDR3 sequences, just under 8% of them singletons. The time point denotes: pre-sensitization, week 0. Treatment defined: therapeutic diphenylcyclopropenone sensitization with weekly scalp DPC. This specimen belongs to a study of human T cells and chemical hapten exposure. The CDR3 sequence is 13 residues long. Deletions cut 8 bases from V and 3 bases from J, with 13 bases between. Per the germline V gene, CDR1 is ENHRY and CDR2 is SYGVKD.

This chain links TRBV10-3 with TRBJ1-2, with D possibly being TRBD1 (5 bases). Sequences were derived from whole blood, sampled in connection with sensitization to the hapten diphenylcyclopropenone (DPC). This TCR came from a young man with alopecia areata. Some clones in this sample may be carry-over from other donors' samples. The CDR3 DNA follows: TGTGCCATCGAGGAGGGGAGGGACTATGGCTACACCTTC. Its protein product is CAIEEGRDYGYTF.